Following are 32 T cell receptor beta chains from one sample sequenced in a study of blood T cell repertoires in COVID-19 (TCRdb year 2020). The receptor library was made with the immunoSEQ multiplex PCR assay. The immuneACCESS repertoire file appears here via TCRdb, limited to in-frame rearrangements. These files lack a portion of the clones; in checked studies, under half of the deficit traces to unresolved V genes, and the cause of the others is not known. The sample yields around 34,000 clones; under 90% were counted once. The leading ten clones occupy 3.6% of the sample. The sequenced material came from peripheral blood. These receptors all come from a man aged 45-60 years with acute or convalescent COVID-19.

The chain uses TRBV7-3 and TRBJ1-6, with 8 positions matching TRBD1. The V gene end was trimmed by 3 bases and the J gene end by 10 bases; junction bases not matched to a gene: 5. Germline CDR1 reads SGHTA; CDR2 reads FQGTGA. The CDR3 consists of 14 residues. For the CDR3, the DNA is TGTGCCAGCAGCTTGACCGGGACAGGATCACCCCTCCACTTT. Translated, it gives CASSLTGTGSPLHF.

The V call is TRBV2, the J call TRBJ1-5; no reliable D call. The CDR3 has 12 amino acids. V gave up 5 bases and J gave up 5 bases, with 7 bases separating them. Germline CDR1 SNHLY, CDR2 FYNNEI. CDR3 bases: TGTGCCAGCAGTTCGGGGTATCAGCCCCAGCATTTT. Translation: CASSSGYQPQHF.

The CDR3 region is CASSLVGDLAYNEQFF. The DNA of the CDR3 is TGCGCCAGCAGCTTGGTTGGAGACTTGGCCTACAATGAGCAGTTCTTC. The V gene is TRBV5-1, the J gene TRBJ2-1; no firm D call. This CDR3 is built from 16 residues. The V gene lost 0 bases and the J gene lost 2 bases, with 12 bases spanning the gap. Germline V lookup: CDR1 SGHRS, CDR2 YFSETQ.

This chain links TRBV27 with TRBJ1-1; the D is unclear. V was cut by 5 bases and J by 0 bases, with 7 bases left in between. The CDR3 contains 13 residues. Germline V lookup: CDR1 MNHEY, CDR2 SMNVEV (reference sequence). The CDR3: CASSQSVNTEAFF. CDR3 sequence (DNA): TGTGCCAGCAGTCAATCGGTGAACACTGAAGCTTTCTTT.

V usage is TRBV24-1 and J usage is TRBJ1-4; 7 nucleotides align to TRBD1. V lost 5 bases to trimming and J lost 2 bases; unmatched junction nucleotides: 13. Per the germline V gene, CDR1 is KGHDR and CDR2 is SFDVKD. The CDR3 covers 18 residues. Written as DNA, the CDR3 is TGTGCCACCAGTGCGGGAGACAGGGCCTCCGGGACTAATGAAAAACTGTTTTTT. Translating gives CATSAGDRASGTNEKLFF.

The J gene is TRBJ1-6, the V gene TRBV27, with a tentative D call TRBD1 (6 bases). Germline CDR1 MNHEY, CDR2 SMNVEV (reference sequence). Trimming removed 3 bases at V and 9 bases at J, with 12 bases between. The CDR3 runs to 14 residues. CDR3 amino acids: CASSLGALASPLHF. The CDR3 coding sequence is TGTGCCAGCAGTTTGGGGGCGCTGGCTTCACCCCTCCACTTT.

The V call is TRBV6-5, the J call TRBJ2-7, with 7 bases that match TRBD1. Trimming at V came to 6 bases and at J to 6 bases, leaving 8 bases not matched to a gene. The CDR3 has 13 amino acids. CDR1 and CDR2 from the germline V gene are MNHEY and SVGAGI. CDR3 loop: CASRRTGGPEQYF. CDR3 nucleotides: TGTGCCAGCAGAAGGACAGGCGGCCCCGAGCAGTACTTC.

The chain links TRBV28 to TRBJ1-4; 9 bases map to TRBD1. V lost 5 bases to trimming and J lost 2 bases; unmatched junction nucleotides: 3. Germline loops: CDR1 MDHEN, CDR2 SYDVKM. The CDR3 has 15 residues. The CDR3 sequence is CASSTTGGTNEKLFF. As DNA, the CDR3 is TGTGCCAGCAGTACGACAGGGGGGACTAATGAAAAACTGTTTTTT. Combining the CDR3 with reference TRBV28 and TRBJ1-4 gives the whole variable domain DVKVTQSSRYLVKRTGEKVFLECVQDMDHENMFWYRQDPGLGLRLIYFSYDVKMKEKGDIPEGYSVSREKKERFSLILESASTNQTSMYLCASSTTGGTNEKLFFGSGTQLSVL.

The chain uses TRBV28 and TRBJ2-1; 13 positions match TRBD2. With 6 bases clipped from V and 10 bases from J, the junction kept 9 bases outside the gene matches. CDR1 and CDR2 (germline): MDHEN, SYDVKM. The CDR3 is 15 amino acids. CDR3 bases: TGTGCCAGCAGCCCCCCGGGACTAGCGGGATACGAGCAGTTCTTC. It codes for CASSPPGLAGYEQFF.

The chain links TRBV9 to TRBJ2-1; 9 bases line up with TRBD2. Germline CDR1 reads SGDLS; CDR2 reads YYNGEE. The CDR3 is made up of 15 amino acids. The junction had 8 bases not matched to a gene; V was cut back by 5 bases and J by 5 bases. CDR3 protein: CASRPASGDNNEQFF. The CDR3 nucleotides are TGTGCCAGCAGACCGGCTAGCGGGGATAACAATGAGCAGTTCTTC. Supplemented by reference TRBV9 and TRBJ2-1, the full variable domain reads DSGVTQTPKHLITATGQRVTLRCSPRSGDLSVYWYQQSLDQGLQFLIQYYNGEERAKGNILERFSAQQFPDLHSELNLSSLELGDSALYFCASRPASGDNNEQFFGPGTRLTVL.

The chain carries TRBV9 and TRBJ2-2, with 9 nucleotides matching TRBD2. The CDR3 runs to 14 residues. V was clipped by 4 bases and J by 8 bases; unmatched bases: 6. CDR1 is SGDLS, CDR2 YYNGEE, per germline. DNA of the CDR3: TGTGCCAGCAGCCCTAGGACTAGCGTGGGGGAGCTGTTTTTT. Its translation: CASSPRTSVGELFF.

The chain combines TRBV30 with TRBJ1-1; D not certain. The V end was cut by 6 bases, the J end by 6 bases, with 14 bases between. The CDR3 runs to 12 residues. Germline V gene sequence: CDR1 GTSNPN, CDR2 SVGIG (reference sequence). CDR3 protein: CACEWVGAEAFF. CDR3 bases: TGTGCCTGTGAATGGGTCGGGGCTGAAGCTTTCTTT.

The chain is built from TRBV9 and TRBJ2-7, with a tentative D call TRBD1 (5 bases). This CDR3 region has 14 residues. Germline CDR1 is SGDLS and CDR2 is YYNGEE. The V and J ends lost 0 bases and 5 bases respectively, with 12 bases between them. The CDR3 region is CASSVDPRDNEQYF. The CDR3 nucleotides read TGTGCCAGCAGCGTAGACCCCAGGGATAACGAGCAGTACTTC.

The chain links TRBV6-5 to TRBJ1-1; D perhaps matches TRBD1 (5 bases). CDR3 length: 14 amino acids. V was clipped by 2 bases and J by 1 base, with 8 bases between them. The germline V gene has CDR1 MNHEY and CDR2 SVGAGI. The CDR3 bases are TGTGCCAGCAGTTACCGGGGGTGGAACACTGAAGCTTTCTTT. Translation: CASSYRGWNTEAFF.

Points on this clone: The DNA is omitted, as the CDR3 cannot be located on it reliably, and the CDR3 follows TCRdb's listing. This chain links TRBV1 with TRBJ2-7; the tabulated D call, TRBD1, remains unverified against the DNA. TRBV1 is labeled a pseudogene. 16 amino acids form the CDR3, both terminal residues included. This chain's CDR3 is CTSSQVGTGASYEQYF.

This chain links TRBV28 with TRBJ1-5; no reliable D call. Germline loops: CDR1 MDHEN, CDR2 SYDVKM. Trimming shortened V by 5 bases and J by 3 bases, and 20 bases separated the two germline ends. The CDR3 length is 17 residues. The CDR3, as DNA: TGTGCCAGCAGTGTCTATGGGCAGGCCATAGACAATCAGCCCCAGCATTTT. As protein: CASSVYGQAIDNQPQHF.

This clone appeared once. V and J are TRBV3-1 (or the pseudogene TRBV3-2) and TRBJ2-5, with TRBD2 matching 10 bases. The V segment lost 3 bases and the J segment 2 bases; nucleotides outside the gene matches: 3. Germline CDR1 and CDR2: LGHDT and YNNKEL (reference sequence). There are 15 residues in the CDR3. In DNA, the CDR3 is TGTGCCAGCAGCCAGTGGACTAGCGGTCAAGAGACCCAGTACTTC. Translation gives CASSQWTSGQETQYF.

The chain couples TRBV6-5 to TRBJ2-7; 9 positions agree with TRBD2. The CDR3 covers 11 residues. CDR1 is MNHEY and CDR2 is SVGAGI in the germline V gene. CDR3 sequence reads: CSSGMLYEQYF. The CDR3 DNA sequence: TGTTCTAGCGGGATGTTGTACGAGCAGTACTTC.

V and J are TRBV14 and TRBJ1-4, with TRBD1 matching over 9 bases. The CDR3 consists of 20 residues. Germline loops: CDR1 SGHDN, CDR2 FVKESK. V lost 0 bases and J lost 7; bases outside the gene matches: 18. The CDR3 sequence is CASSQESHRYRGRLGEKLFF. In DNA, the CDR3 is TGTGCCAGCAGCCAAGAGTCCCACCGCTACAGGGGGCGATTGGGTGAAAAACTGTTTTTT.

The chain joins TRBV7-3 to TRBJ2-1; no clear D gene. The V end lost 2 bases, the J end lost 8 bases, and 13 bases lay between the germline ends. Looked up from germline, CDR1 is SGHTA and CDR2 is FQGTGA. This CDR3 contains 14 residues. The chain's CDR3 is CASSLSLFGDEQFF. The CDR3 DNA follows: TGTGCCAGCAGCTTATCCCTCTTTGGAGATGAGCAGTTCTTC.

The chain has TRBV15 and TRBJ2-3; TRBD1 agrees at 7 bases. The CDR3 runs to 12 residues. Looked up from germline, CDR1 is LNHNV and CDR2 is YYDKDF (reference sequence). V lost 0 bases and J lost 14; bases outside the gene matches: 5. The CDR3 here is CATSRDDRDPYF. The CDR3 DNA sequence: TGTGCCACCAGCAGAGACGACAGGGATCCGTATTTT.

Here the CDR3 DNA reads TGCGCCAGCAATCGGCTAGCGGGGGCCGGGGCAGATACGCAGTATTTT. The encoded protein is CASNRLAGAGADTQYF. The chain uses TRBV5-1 and TRBJ2-3; 10 nucleotides line up with TRBD2. CDR1 is SGHRS and CDR2 is YFSETQ in the germline V gene. The CDR3 length is 16 residues. The J segment lost 4 bases and the V segment lost 6 bases, leaving 11 bases of the junction unmatched.

CDR3 residues: CASSLGLEEQFF. The CDR3 nucleotides are TGTGCCAGCAGCTTGGGACTAGAAGAGCAGTTCTTC. The genes are TRBV7-3 and TRBJ2-1, with 8 bases identical to TRBD2. This CDR3 has 12 amino acids. V was pared by 3 bases and J by 10 bases, with 2 bases of the junction left unmatched. The germline V gene encodes CDR1 SGHTA and CDR2 FQGTGA.

In its sample, this clone was seen once. V gene TRBV6-5 combines with J gene TRBJ1-1; D is possibly TRBD1 (6 bases). Germline V gives CDR1 MNHEY, CDR2 SVGAGI. Trimming cost V 9 bases and J 5 bases, with 16 bases left between them. The CDR3 covers 13 residues. CDR3 bases: TGTGCCAGTCTTTGGGGGCTGGGGACTGAAGCTTTCTTT. This codes for CASLWGLGTEAFF.

The chain has TRBV3-1 (or the pseudogene TRBV3-2) and TRBJ2-3; 7 positions match TRBD1. CDR1 and CDR2 (germline): LGHDT, YNNKEL (reference sequence). After removal of 5 bases from V and 0 bases from J, the junction contained 8 bases not matched to a gene. This CDR3 spans 16 amino acids. In DNA form, the CDR3 reads TGTGCCAGCAGCAATACCGGGACAGCTAGCACAGATACGCAGTATTTT. Translated: CASSNTGTASTDTQYF.

This sequence joins TRBV7-2 and TRBJ2-2; 9 bases line up with TRBD2. This CDR3 contains 16 residues. Germline CDR1 and CDR2: SGHTA and FQGNSA. The V gene end was trimmed by 0 bases and the J gene end by 5 bases; junction bases not matched to a gene: 4. CDR3 sequence (DNA): TGTGCCAGCAGCTTAGCGGGGAGCGGGGGGACCGGGGAGCTGTTTTTT. It yields the protein CASSLAGSGGTGELFF.

The rearrangement joins TRBV6-5 to TRBJ2-1, with 7 bases that match TRBD2. Unmatched junction bases numbered 0, after V lost 1 base and J lost 0 bases. The CDR3 runs 15 residues. The germline gives CDR1 MNHEY, CDR2 SVGAGI. The CDR3 is CASSYWGGSYNEQFF. The CDR3 DNA follows: TGTGCCAGCAGTTACTGGGGGGGCTCCTACAATGAGCAGTTCTTC.

This chain connects TRBV9 to TRBJ2-7; D not resolved. The V gene lost 0 bases and the J gene lost 2 bases, with 12 bases spanning the gap. The CDR3 loop spans 15 amino acids. CDR1 is SGDLS and CDR2 is YYNGEE in the germline V gene. The CDR3 DNA reads TGTGCCAGCAGCGTAGGGGTCGGCGGAACCTACGAGCAGTACTTC. Translation: CASSVGVGGTYEQYF.

The rearrangement links TRBV6-5 to TRBJ1-2; D gene unclear. The CDR3 covers 11 residues. V lost 8 bases to trimming and J lost 7 bases, with 11 bases between them. Germline V lookup: CDR1 MNHEY, CDR2 SVGAGI. The DNA for the CDR3 is TGTGCCAGCGGCCCGAAAGTTGGCTACACCTTC. Translation gives CASGPKVGYTF.

This clone was counted a single time. The chain joins TRBV6-6 to TRBJ2-7; TRBD2 matches at 7 bases. The J segment lost 4 bases and the V segment lost 0 bases, leaving 6 bases of the junction unmatched. From germline, CDR1 is MNHNY and CDR2 SVGAGI (reference sequence). This CDR3 is built from 15 residues. CDR3 bases: TGTGCCAGCAGTTACTCGGGAGGGCCGAAATACGAGCAGTACTTC. Encoded protein: CASSYSGGPKYEQYF.

The chain recombines TRBV10-1 with TRBJ2-7, with 8 bases identical to TRBD1. CDR3 length: 13 residues. The V gene end was trimmed by 6 bases and the J gene end by 5 bases; junction bases not matched to a gene: 6. Germline CDR1 and CDR2: WNHNN and SYGVQD (reference sequence). This CDR3 reads CASSRGQAHEQYF. The DNA for the CDR3 is TGCGCCAGCAGCCGGGGACAGGCCCACGAGCAGTACTTC.

This chain connects TRBV6-5 to TRBJ1-4; 8 bases fit TRBD1. V dropped 6 bases and J dropped 5; count of bases not matched to a gene: 5. The CDR3 is 14 residues long. Germline V gives CDR1 MNHEY, CDR2 SVGAGI. The CDR3 sequence is CASSPDRENEKLFF. CDR3 nucleotides: TGTGCCAGCAGCCCGGACAGGGAGAATGAAAAACTGTTTTTT.